This T cell receptor (beta chain) comes out of a study of blood T cells in healthy people across ages. The germline V gene has CDR1 MNHEY and CDR2 SVGAGI. V shed 4 bases and J shed 6 bases, with 15 bases lying between them. The CDR3 has 14 amino acids. Points on this clonotype: Its target is not known.

Findings and caveats of the study: Estimates of total diversity, which came from one million sequenced T cells, were considered to be underestimates. Naive T cell percentage strongly correlated with TCR beta diversity. Donor CMV status was unknown, possibly confounding expanded clonotype changes.

A second roughly 6 to 11 cycle PCR used barcoded and J-beta primers. Each of the cDNA molecules was tagged by a template-switch adaptor with 12 random nucleotides. TCRdb re-analysed the 5' RACE reads in MiXCR, keeping a single row per CDR3 protein. The profile shows fewer than 2,000,000 distinct CDR3 sequences, roughly two fifths of them singletons. The J gene is TRBJ1-1, the V gene TRBV6-5; D possibly corresponds to TRBD1 (6 bases). The source is a human donor in good health. The sequenced sample consisted of blood. The CDR3 reads CASSFTGLGPEAFF. The CDR3 region has the DNA TGTGCCAGCAGTTTCACAGGGTTGGGTCCTGAAGCTTTCTTT.